This TCR beta chain stems from a study of blood T cells in healthy people across ages. Trimming pared 3 bases from V and 4 bases from J, leaving 5 bases between. This CDR3 contains 13 residues. Germline V gene sequence: CDR1 KGHDR, CDR2 SFDVKD. Then a second PCR, running about 6 to 12 cycles, was carried out with a sample-barcoded 5' primer and a J-beta primer mix. TCRdb re-derived calls from the 5' RACE reads in MiXCR, one entry per CDR3 protein. The table lists about 680,000 distinct CDR3 sequences, around 49% of them singletons. The genes are TRBV24-1 and TRBJ1-4; D is ambiguous. This sequence was found in a woman aged 55-69 years in good health. The sequenced material came from blood. The CDR3 region is CATSDQSNEKLFF. The CDR3 DNA is TGTGCCACCAGTGATCAGAGTAATGAAAAACTGTTTTTT.